This T cell receptor (beta chain) is drawn from a study of OX40 agonist ivuxolimab in advanced cancers. TCRdb's table, derived via immunoSEQ multiplex PCR, lists solely in-frame clones and lacks some. The profile shows about 96,000 clones, about 80% of them singletons. V was trimmed by 1 base and J by 5 bases, leaving 14 bases between them. This CDR3 spans 15 amino acids. CDR1 is SGHVS and CDR2 is FQNEAQ in the germline V gene. This clonotype originated in an adult with an advanced solid tumor such as melanoma, head and neck, liver or kidney cancer. V gene TRBV7-8 combines with J gene TRBJ1-1, with a tentative D call TRBD1 (5 bases). The specimen was CD4+ or CD8+ T cells sorted from blood, collected in a trial of the OX40 agonist ivuxolimab. CDR3 region: CASSLEIGGRTEAFF. Written as DNA, the CDR3 is TGTGCCAGCAGCTTAGAGATCGGGGGGAGGACTGAAGCTTTCTTT.